This TCR beta chain is drawn from a study of post-analysis software for immune sequencing data. Study-wide background: Patients with relapsing-remitting, secondary progressive and progressive-relapsing multiple sclerosis courses were all represented. Findings and caveats of the study: Controls' normalized Chao1 diversity significantly exceeded that of multiple sclerosis patients.

Libraries were made from TCR beta cDNA, and they carried unique molecular identifiers. When roughly 0.85 to 11 million T cells were used, they gave about 540,000 cDNA molecules. TCRdb processed the PCR reads anew with MiXCR; each CDR3 protein has one entry. Altogether hundreds of thousands of distinct CDR3 sequences are present, approximately 45% being singletons, with the ten largest covering about an eighth. About this clonotype itself: Its antigen is undetermined.

Sequencing was carried out using blood. This TCR came from a girl aged 5 to 17 with multiple sclerosis.

The CDR3 nucleotides are TGTGCCTGGAGTGTATTAGGCAATGAGCAGTTCTTC. Translated: CAWSVLGNEQFF. The gene calls are TRBV30 and TRBJ2-1; no firm D call. This CDR3 is 12 amino acids long. Germline CDR1 GTSNPN, CDR2 SVGIG (reference sequence). Between the trimmed V and J ends, which lost 0 bases and 6 bases, there was a span of 6 bases.